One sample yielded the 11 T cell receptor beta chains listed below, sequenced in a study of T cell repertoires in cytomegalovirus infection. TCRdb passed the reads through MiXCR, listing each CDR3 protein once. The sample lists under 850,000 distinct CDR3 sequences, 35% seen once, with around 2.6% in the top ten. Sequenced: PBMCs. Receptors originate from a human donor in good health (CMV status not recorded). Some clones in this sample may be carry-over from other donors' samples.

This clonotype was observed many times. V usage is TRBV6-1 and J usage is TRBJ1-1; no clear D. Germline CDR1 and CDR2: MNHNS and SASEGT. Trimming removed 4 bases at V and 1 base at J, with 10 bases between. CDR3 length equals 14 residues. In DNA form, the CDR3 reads TGTGCCAGCAGTGTTCAAGAGCAGAACACTGAAGCTTTCTTT. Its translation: CASSVQEQNTEAFF.

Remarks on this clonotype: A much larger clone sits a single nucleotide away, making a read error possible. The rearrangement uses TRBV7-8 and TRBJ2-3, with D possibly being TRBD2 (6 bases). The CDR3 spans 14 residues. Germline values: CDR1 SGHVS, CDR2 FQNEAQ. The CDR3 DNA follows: TGTGTCAGCAGTCGTAGCGGACTCACAGATACGCAGTATTTT. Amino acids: CVSSRSGLTDTQYF.

CDR3 bases: TGTGCCAGCACTCCGGGGCTAGGAGAGACCCAGTACTTC. Translating gives CASTPGLGETQYF. V and J are TRBV10-3 and TRBJ2-5; D may correspond to TRBD1 or TRBD2 (5 bases each). Trimming pared 10 bases from V and 4 bases from J, leaving 16 bases between. Germline values: CDR1 ENHRY, CDR2 SYGVKD. The CDR3 contains 13 residues.

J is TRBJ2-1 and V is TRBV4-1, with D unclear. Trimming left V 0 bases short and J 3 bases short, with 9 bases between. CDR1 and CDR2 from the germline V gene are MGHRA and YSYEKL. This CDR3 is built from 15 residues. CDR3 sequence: CASSQDESVYNEQFF. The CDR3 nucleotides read TGCGCCAGCAGCCAAGATGAGAGTGTCTACAATGAGCAGTTCTTC.

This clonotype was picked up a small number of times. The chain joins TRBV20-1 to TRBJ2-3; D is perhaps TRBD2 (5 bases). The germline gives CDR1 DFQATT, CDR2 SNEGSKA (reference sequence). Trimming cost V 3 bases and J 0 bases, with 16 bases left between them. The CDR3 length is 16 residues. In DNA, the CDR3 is TGCAGTGCTAGCCCCCGAAGGGAGCTTAGCACAGATACGCAGTATTTT. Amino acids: CSASPRRELSTDTQYF.

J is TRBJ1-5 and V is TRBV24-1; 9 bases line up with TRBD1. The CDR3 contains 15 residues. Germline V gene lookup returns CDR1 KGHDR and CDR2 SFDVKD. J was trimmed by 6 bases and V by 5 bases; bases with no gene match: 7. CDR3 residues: CATSGATGGFQPQHF. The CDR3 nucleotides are TGTGCCACCAGTGGGGCAACAGGGGGCTTTCAGCCCCAGCATTTT.

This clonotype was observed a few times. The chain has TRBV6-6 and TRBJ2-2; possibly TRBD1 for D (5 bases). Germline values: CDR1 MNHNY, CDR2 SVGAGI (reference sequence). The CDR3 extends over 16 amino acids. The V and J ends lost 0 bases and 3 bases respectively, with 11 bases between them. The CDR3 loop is CASSYSPGIDTGELFF. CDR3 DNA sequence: TGTGCCAGCAGTTACTCGCCAGGGATCGACACCGGGGAGCTGTTTTTT.

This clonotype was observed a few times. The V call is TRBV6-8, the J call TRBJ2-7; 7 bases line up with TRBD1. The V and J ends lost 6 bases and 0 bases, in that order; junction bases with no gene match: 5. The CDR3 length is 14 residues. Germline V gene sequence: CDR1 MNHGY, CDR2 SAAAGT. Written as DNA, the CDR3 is TGTGCCAGCAGGGGACAGTTGGGCTCCTACGAGCAGTACTTC. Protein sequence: CASRGQLGSYEQYF.

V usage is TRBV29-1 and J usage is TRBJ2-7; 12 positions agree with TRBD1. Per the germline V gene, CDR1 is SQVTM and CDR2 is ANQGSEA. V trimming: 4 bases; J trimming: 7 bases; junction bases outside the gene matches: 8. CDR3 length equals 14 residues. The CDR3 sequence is CSVGDRGLSGEQYF. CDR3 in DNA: TGCAGCGTTGGGGACAGGGGGCTGAGCGGGGAGCAGTACTTC.

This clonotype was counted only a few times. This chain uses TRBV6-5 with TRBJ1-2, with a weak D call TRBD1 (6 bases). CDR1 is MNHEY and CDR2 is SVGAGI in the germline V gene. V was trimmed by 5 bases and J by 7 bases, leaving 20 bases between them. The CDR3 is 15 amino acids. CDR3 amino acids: CASSPTGVAYRGYTF. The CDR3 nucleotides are TGTGCCAGCAGTCCGACAGGTGTGGCGTACCGTGGCTACACCTTC.

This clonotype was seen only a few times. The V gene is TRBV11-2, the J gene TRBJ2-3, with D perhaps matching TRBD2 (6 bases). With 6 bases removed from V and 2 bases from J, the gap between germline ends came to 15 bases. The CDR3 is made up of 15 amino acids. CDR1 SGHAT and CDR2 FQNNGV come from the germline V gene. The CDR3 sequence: CASRKWASATDTQYF. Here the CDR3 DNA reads TGTGCCAGCAGAAAGTGGGCTAGCGCCACAGATACGCAGTATTTT. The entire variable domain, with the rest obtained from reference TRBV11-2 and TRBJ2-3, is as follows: EAGVAQSPRYKIIEKRQSVAFWCNPISGHATLYWYQQILGQGPKLLIQFQNNGVVDDSQLPKDRFSAERLKGVDSTLKIQPAKLEDSAVYLCASRKWASATDTQYFGPGTRLTVL.